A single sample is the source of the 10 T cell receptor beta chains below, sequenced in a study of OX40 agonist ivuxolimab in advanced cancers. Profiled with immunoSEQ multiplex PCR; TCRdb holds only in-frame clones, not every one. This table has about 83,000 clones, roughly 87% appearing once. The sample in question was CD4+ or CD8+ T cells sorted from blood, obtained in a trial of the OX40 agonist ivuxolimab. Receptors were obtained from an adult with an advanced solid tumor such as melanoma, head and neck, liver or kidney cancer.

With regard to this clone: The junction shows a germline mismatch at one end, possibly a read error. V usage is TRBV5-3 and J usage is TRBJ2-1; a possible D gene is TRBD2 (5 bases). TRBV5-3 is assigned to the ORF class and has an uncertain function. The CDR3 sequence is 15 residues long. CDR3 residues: CASSLGAVSYNEQFF. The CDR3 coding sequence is TGTGCCAGCAGCTTGGGAGCAGTCTCCTACAATGAGCAGTTCTTC.

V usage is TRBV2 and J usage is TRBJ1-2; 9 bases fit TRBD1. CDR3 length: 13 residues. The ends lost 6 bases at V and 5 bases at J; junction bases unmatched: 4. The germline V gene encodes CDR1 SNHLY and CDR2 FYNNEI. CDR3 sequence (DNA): TGTGCCAGCAGCTGGGACAGGGTTTATGGCTACACCTTC. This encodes CASSWDRVYGYTF.

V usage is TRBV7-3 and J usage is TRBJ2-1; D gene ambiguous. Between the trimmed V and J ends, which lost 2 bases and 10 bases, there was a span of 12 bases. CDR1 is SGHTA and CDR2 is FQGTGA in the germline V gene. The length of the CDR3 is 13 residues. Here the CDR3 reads CASSLSDREEQFF. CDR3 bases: TGTGCCAGCAGCTTATCCGACCGAGAAGAGCAGTTCTTC.

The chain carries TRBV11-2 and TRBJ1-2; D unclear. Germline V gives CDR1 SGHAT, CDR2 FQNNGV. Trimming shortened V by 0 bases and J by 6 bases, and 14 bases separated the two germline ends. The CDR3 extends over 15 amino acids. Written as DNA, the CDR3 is TGTGCCAGCAGCTTAGATCTGACACCGTATAATGGCTACACCTTC. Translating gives CASSLDLTPYNGYTF.

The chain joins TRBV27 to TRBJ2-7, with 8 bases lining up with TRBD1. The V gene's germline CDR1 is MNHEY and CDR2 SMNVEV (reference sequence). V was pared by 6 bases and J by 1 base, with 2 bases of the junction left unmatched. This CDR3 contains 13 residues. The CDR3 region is CASSTGGSYEQYF. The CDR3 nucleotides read TGTGCCAGCAGCACAGGGGGATCCTACGAGCAGTACTTC.

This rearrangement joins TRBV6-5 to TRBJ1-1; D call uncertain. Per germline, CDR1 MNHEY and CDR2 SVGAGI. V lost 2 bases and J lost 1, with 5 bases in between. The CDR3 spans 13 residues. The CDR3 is CASSYGRNTEAFF. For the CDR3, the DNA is TGTGCCAGCAGTTACGGAAGGAACACTGAAGCTTTCTTT.

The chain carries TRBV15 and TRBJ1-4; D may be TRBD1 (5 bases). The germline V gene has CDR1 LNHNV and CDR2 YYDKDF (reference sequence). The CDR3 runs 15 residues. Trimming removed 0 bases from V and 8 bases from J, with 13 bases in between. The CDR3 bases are TGTGCCACCAGCAGAGACCCCGGGACTTGGGAAAAACTGTTTTTT. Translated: CATSRDPGTWEKLFF.

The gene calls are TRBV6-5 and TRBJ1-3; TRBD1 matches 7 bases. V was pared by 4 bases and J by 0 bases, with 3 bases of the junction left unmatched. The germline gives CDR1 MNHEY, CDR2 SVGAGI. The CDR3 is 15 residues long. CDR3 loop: CASSSGGFSGNTIYF. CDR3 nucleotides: TGTGCCAGCAGTTCAGGGGGATTCTCTGGAAACACCATATATTTT.

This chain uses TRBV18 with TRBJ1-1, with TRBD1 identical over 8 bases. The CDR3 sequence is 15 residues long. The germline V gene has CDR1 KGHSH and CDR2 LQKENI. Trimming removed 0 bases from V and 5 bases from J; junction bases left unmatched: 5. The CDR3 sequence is CASSPPTGGVTEAFF. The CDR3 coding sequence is TGTGCCAGCTCACCACCTACAGGGGGAGTGACTGAAGCTTTCTTT.

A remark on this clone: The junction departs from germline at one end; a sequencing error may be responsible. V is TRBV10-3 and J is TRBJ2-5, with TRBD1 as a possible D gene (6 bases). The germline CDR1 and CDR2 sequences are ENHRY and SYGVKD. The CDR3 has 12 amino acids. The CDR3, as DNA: TGTGCCACCAGTGGAGGACAGGAGACCCAGTACTTC. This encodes CATSGGQETQYF.